The clone carrying this T cell receptor beta chain showed up just once. The record originates from a study of identifying expanded T cells in peripheral blood. The repertoire was sequenced with immunoSEQ multiplex PCR; TCRdb's copy has only in-frame clones and lacks some. The sample lists about 78,000 clones; more than 75% were seen once. The germline gives CDR1 MNHEY, CDR2 SMNVEV (reference sequence). The CDR3 loop spans 16 amino acids. V lost 5 bases and J lost 4, with 19 bases in between. Sequencing was carried out using blood. The chain has TRBV27 and TRBJ2-3; D unresolved. The receptor comes from a person aged 18-70 years in good health. The CDR3: CASSDRTIVNPDTQYF. The DNA for the CDR3 is TGTGCCAGCAGTGATAGGACCATCGTTAACCCAGATACGCAGTATTTT.